Listed here are 16 T cell receptor beta chains from one sample, sequenced in a study of T cells in Graves' hyperthyroidism and ophthalmopathy (dated by TCRdb to 2018 to 2020). The library relied on multiplex PCR. Sequencing took place on an Illumina HiSeq 2000. The TCR beta CDR3 regions were amplified from the RNA transcripts. For the first round of RT-PCR on the TCR CDR3, the HTBI primer set was used together with the Qiagen OneStep RT-PCR kit. TCRdb reanalyzed the raw reads on its own, using fastp at Q25 for trimming and MiXCR for clone calling, and kept in-frame beta chains. Identical CDR3 protein sequences are pooled into one entry, listed with their most common genes and DNA. This sample gives tens of thousands of distinct CDR3 sequences in total; about 50% of them show up just once. Of the sample, 5.5% to 8% is held by the ten largest clones. The sample comprised blood. All receptors come from a woman in her fifties or sixties with Graves' hyperthyroidism that later progressed to Graves' ophthalmopathy.

The chain recombines TRBV24-1 with TRBJ2-3; D ambiguous. Trimming removed 9 bases at V and 5 bases at J, with 14 bases between. Germline V CDR1 and CDR2: KGHDR, SFDVKD. This CDR3 has 13 residues. The CDR3 is CATGPGSVDTQYF. As DNA, the CDR3 is TGTGCCACCGGCCCCGGTAGTGTAGATACGCAGTATTTT.

This sequence joins TRBV18 and TRBJ1-5; TRBD1 matches at 7 bases. This CDR3 spans 14 amino acids. J lost 2 bases, V lost 6 bases, and 4 bases had no gene match. Germline CDR1 is KGHSH and CDR2 is LQKENI. The CDR3 here is CASSSDRGNQPQHF. The CDR3 DNA follows: TGTGCCAGCTCTTCTGACAGGGGCAATCAGCCCCAGCATTTT.

There are many counts of this clonotype. The rearrangement uses TRBV19 and TRBJ2-1; D might be TRBD2 (5 bases). Germline V gene sequence: CDR1 LNHDA, CDR2 SQIVND (reference sequence). CDR3 length: 15 residues. Trimming stripped 2 bases from V and 3 bases from J, with 11 bases between. The DNA for the CDR3 is TGTGCCAGTAGTATAAGCGGAGGATTCTACAATGAGCAGTTCTTC. It codes for CASSISGGFYNEQFF.

This clonotype was recorded many times. This rearrangement joins TRBV5-1 to TRBJ2-7, with D perhaps TRBD2 (5 bases). CDR1 is SGHRS and CDR2 is YFSETQ in the germline V gene. This CDR3 is 15 amino acids long. Trimming left V 0 bases short and J 1 base short, with 11 bases between. This CDR3 reads CASSLDAGNSYEQYF. CDR3 bases: TGCGCCAGCAGCTTGGACGCCGGGAATTCCTACGAGCAGTACTTC.

This clonotype was seen a few times. V usage is TRBV7-2 and J usage is TRBJ1-6; 10 bases are a match to TRBD1. The CDR3 has 15 residues. From germline, CDR1 is SGHTA and CDR2 FQGNSA. Germline trimming cut 6 bases from V and 7 bases from J; bases unmatched to any gene: 6. CDR3 amino acids: CASRPRTGGNSPLHF. In DNA form, the CDR3 reads TGTGCCAGCAGACCTCGGACAGGGGGGAATTCACCCCTCCACTTT.

The chain is built from TRBV7-3 and TRBJ2-7, with 12 bases aligning to TRBD2. This CDR3 has 16 residues. Germline CDR1 is SGHTA and CDR2 is FQGTGA. J lost 3 bases, V lost 1 base, and 4 bases had no gene match. The CDR3 is CASSLKTSGRDYEQYF. CDR3 nucleotides: TGTGCCAGCAGCTTAAAGACTAGCGGGAGAGACTACGAGCAGTACTTC.

Points on this clonotype: Likely a read error: the CDR3 ends without its conserved phenylalanine or tryptophan. DNA for the CDR3: TGCAGTGCTTGGAGTAGCGGGAGTGATACGCAGTATCTT. Translation: CSAWSSGSDTQYL. The chain has TRBV20-1 and TRBJ2-3; TRBD2 matches at 9 bases. Trimming took 5 bases from V and 6 from J; bases not matched to a gene: 6. This CDR3 is built from 13 residues. The germline V gene has CDR1 DFQATT and CDR2 SNEGSKA (reference sequence).

This clonotype was counted ten times or more. This rearrangement joins TRBV7-9 to TRBJ2-7; D remains unclear. V dropped 4 bases and J dropped 6 bases, with 13 bases sitting between them. The CDR3 consists of 13 residues. Germline V gene sequence: CDR1 SEHNR, CDR2 FQNEAQ (reference sequence). The CDR3 DNA sequence: TGTGCCAGCAGCTCAATCCTAGGATCCGAGCAGTACTTC. Its translation is CASSSILGSEQYF.

The chain has TRBV11-3 and TRBJ2-7; 8 nucleotides agree with TRBD2. The CDR3 totals 15 residues. Germline V gene data show CDR1 as SGHNT and CDR2 as YENEEA. V lost 0 bases, J lost 2 bases, and 3 bases stayed unmatched. Here the CDR3 DNA reads TGTGCCAGCAGCTTAGATAGCGGGACCCCCTACGAGCAGTACTTC. As protein: CASSLDSGTPYEQYF.

This clonotype was seen ten or more times. V usage is TRBV12-3 or TRBV12-4 and J usage is TRBJ2-3, with TRBD1 matching over 9 bases. The V gene end was trimmed by 3 bases and the J gene end by 4 bases; junction bases not matched to a gene: 5. This CDR3 has 15 residues. For the CDR3, the DNA is TGTGCCAGCAGTTTTAGTTACAGGGGGCCAGATACGCAGTATTTT. This gives the protein CASSFSYRGPDTQYF.

In its sample, this clonotype ranks as medium-sized. The J gene is TRBJ1-6, the V gene TRBV2; D uncertain. CDR1 is SNHLY and CDR2 is FYNNEI in the germline V gene. This CDR3 contains 14 residues. Trimming took 4 bases from V and 7 from J, leaving 11 bases between them. CDR3 nucleotide sequence: TGTGCCAGCAGTGGAGATAACAGAAATTCACCCCTCCACTTT. The encoded protein is CASSGDNRNSPLHF.

This clonotype was picked up many times. V usage is TRBV5-6 and J usage is TRBJ2-1; 7 bases are a match to TRBD2. This CDR3 comprises 16 residues. Germline CDR1 is SGHDT and CDR2 is YYEEEE. The ends lost 3 bases at V and 0 bases at J; junction bases unmatched: 6. DNA for the CDR3: TGTGCCAGCAGCTCCTCTCGCGGGAGCTCCTACAATGAGCAGTTCTTC. It translates to CASSSSRGSSYNEQFF. Filled out from reference TRBV5-6 and TRBJ2-1, the complete variable domain reads DAGVTQSPTHLIKTRGQQVTLRCSPKSGHDTVSWYQQALGQGPQFIFQYYEEEERQRGNFPDRFSGHQFPNYSSELNVNALLLGDSALYLCASSSSRGSSYNEQFFGPGTRLTVL.

This clonotype was observed a handful of times. The V call is TRBV20-1, the J call TRBJ1-5, with D unclear. V was clipped by 6 bases and J by 3 bases, with 9 bases between them. The CDR3 contains 12 residues. From germline, CDR1 is DFQATT and CDR2 SNEGSKA (reference sequence). Here the CDR3 reads CSAGRINQPQHF. Here the CDR3 DNA reads TGCAGTGCCGGACGGATCAATCAGCCCCAGCATTTT.

This clonotype was picked up many times. The chain joins TRBV2 to TRBJ1-4, with TRBD1 identical over 8 bases. This CDR3 is built from 15 residues. Per germline, CDR1 SNHLY and CDR2 FYNNEI. V shed 6 bases, J shed 7 bases, and the junction held 10 bases outside the gene matches. CDR3 DNA sequence: TGTGCCAGCAGGTCCGACAGGGGTGGTTTTGAAAAACTGTTTTTT. This translates into CASRSDRGGFEKLFF.

The V call is TRBV10-2, the J call TRBJ1-4; 8 bases match TRBD1. Germline trimming cut 6 bases from V and 10 bases from J; bases unmatched to any gene: 10. The CDR3 covers 14 residues. CDR1 is WSHSY, CDR2 SAAADI, per germline. CDR3 sequence: CASSPGGRGSKLFF. In DNA, the CDR3 is TGCGCCAGCAGCCCAGGGGGCAGGGGTTCAAAACTGTTTTTT.

This clonotype has ten or more counts. This chain uses TRBV6-1 with TRBJ2-6; D is undetermined. V lost 10 bases and J 0 bases, leaving 13 bases between the germline ends. Looked up from germline, CDR1 is MNHNS and CDR2 is SASEGT. The CDR3 is made up of 15 amino acids. The CDR3 region has the DNA TGTGCCACGCTGGGGTTGGGCTCTGGGGCCAACGTCCTGACTTTC. Its protein product is CATLGLGSGANVLTF.